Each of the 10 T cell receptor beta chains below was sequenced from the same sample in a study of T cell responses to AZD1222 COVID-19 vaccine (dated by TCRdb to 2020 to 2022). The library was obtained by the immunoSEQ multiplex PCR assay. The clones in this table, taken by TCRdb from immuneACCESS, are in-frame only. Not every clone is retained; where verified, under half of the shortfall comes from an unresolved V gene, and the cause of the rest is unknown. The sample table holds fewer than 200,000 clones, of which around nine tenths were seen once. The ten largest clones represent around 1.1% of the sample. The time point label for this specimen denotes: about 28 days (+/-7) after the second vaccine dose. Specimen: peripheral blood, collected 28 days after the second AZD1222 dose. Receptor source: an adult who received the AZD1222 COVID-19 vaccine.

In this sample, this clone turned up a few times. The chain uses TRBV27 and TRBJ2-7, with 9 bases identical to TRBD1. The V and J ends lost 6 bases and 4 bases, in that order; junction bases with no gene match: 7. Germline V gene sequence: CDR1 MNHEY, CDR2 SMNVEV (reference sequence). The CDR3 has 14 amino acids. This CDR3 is CASSPGTGQYEQYF. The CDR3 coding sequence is TGTGCCAGCAGCCCCGGGACAGGGCAATACGAGCAGTACTTC.

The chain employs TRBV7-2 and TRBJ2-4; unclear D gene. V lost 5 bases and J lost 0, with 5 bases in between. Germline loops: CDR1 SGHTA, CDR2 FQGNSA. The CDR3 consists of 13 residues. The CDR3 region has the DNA TGTGCCAGCAGCCTTATAGCCAAAAACATTCAGTACTTC. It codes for CASSLIAKNIQYF.

This CDR3 is CASSAEGASPNTEAFF. Here the CDR3 DNA reads TGTGCCAGCAGCGCGGAAGGGGCATCCCCTAACACTGAAGCTTTCTTT. The chain combines TRBV5-4 with TRBJ1-1, with D possibly being TRBD1 (5 bases). This CDR3 is built from 16 residues. Trimming shortened V by 4 bases and J by 2 bases, and 18 bases separated the two germline ends. The germline gives CDR1 SGHNT, CDR2 YYREEE (reference sequence).

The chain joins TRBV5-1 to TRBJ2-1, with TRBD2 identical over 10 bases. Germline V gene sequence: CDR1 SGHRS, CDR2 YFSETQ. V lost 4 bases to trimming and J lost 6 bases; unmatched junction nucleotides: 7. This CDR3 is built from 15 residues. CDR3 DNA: TGCGCCAGCAGCGGCAGCGGGGGGGCCGGCAATGAGCAGTTCTTC. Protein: CASSGSGGAGNEQFF.

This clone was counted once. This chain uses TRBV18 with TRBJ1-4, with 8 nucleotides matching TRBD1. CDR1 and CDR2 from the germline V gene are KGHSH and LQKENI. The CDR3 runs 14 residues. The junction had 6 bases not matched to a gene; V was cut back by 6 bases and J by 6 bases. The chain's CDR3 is CASSPTGVYEKLFF. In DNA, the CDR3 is TGTGCCAGCTCCCCGACAGGGGTTTATGAAAAACTGTTTTTT.

The CDR3 reads CASSQEPTDTQYF. CDR3 nucleotide sequence: TGTGCCAGCAGCCAAGAGCCCACAGATACGCAGTATTTT. The genes are TRBV3-1 (or the pseudogene TRBV3-2) and TRBJ2-3; the D is unclear. The V gene lost 0 bases and the J gene lost 2 bases, with 3 bases spanning the gap. The CDR3 loop spans 13 amino acids. Looked up from germline, CDR1 is LGHDT and CDR2 is YNNKEL (reference sequence).

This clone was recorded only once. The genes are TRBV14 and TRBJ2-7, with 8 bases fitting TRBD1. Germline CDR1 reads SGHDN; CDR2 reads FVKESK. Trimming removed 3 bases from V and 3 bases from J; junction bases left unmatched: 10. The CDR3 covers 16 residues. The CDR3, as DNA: TGTGCCAGCAGCCACCCGGGACAGGCGCCTATCTACGAGCAGTACTTC. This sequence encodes CASSHPGQAPIYEQYF. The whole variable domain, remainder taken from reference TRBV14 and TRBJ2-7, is EAGVTQFPSHSVIEKGQTVTLRCDPISGHDNLYWYRRVMGKEIKFLLHFVKESKQDESGMPNNRFLAERTGGTYSTLKVQPAELEDSGVYFCASSHPGQAPIYEQYFGPGTRLTVT.

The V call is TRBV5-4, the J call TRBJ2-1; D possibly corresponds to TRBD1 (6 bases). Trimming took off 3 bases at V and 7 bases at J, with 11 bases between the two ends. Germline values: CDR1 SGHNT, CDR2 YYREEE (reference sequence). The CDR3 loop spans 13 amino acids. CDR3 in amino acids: CASSSAGVNEQFF. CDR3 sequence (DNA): TGTGCCAGCAGCTCCGCAGGGGTGAATGAGCAGTTCTTC.

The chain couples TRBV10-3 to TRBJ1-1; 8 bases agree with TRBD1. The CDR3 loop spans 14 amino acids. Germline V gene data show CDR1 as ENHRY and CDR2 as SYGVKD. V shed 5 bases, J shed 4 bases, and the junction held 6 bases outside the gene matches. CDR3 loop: CAISIGQGATEAFF. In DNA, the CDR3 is TGTGCCATCAGTATAGGACAGGGAGCCACTGAAGCTTTCTTT.

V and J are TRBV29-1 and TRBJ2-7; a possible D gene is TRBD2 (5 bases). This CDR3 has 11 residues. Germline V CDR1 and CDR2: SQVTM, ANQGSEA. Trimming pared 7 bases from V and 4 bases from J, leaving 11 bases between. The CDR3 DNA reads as TGCAGCGCCCCCGGAGGTTACGAGCAGTACTTC. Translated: CSAPGGYEQYF.